This TCR beta chain originates from a study of OX40 agonist ivuxolimab in advanced cancers. Study in general: Mean age 60 years, range about 20 to 85; approximately 80% male.

The repertoire was sequenced with immunoSEQ multiplex PCR; TCRdb's copy has only in-frame clones and lacks some. The data show 70,000 to 95,000 clones, roughly 80% seen once. Details on this clone: The antigen remains unidentified.

This CDR3 has 18 residues. Trimming at V came to 1 base and at J to 0 bases, leaving 6 bases not matched to a gene. CDR1 is SGHTA, CDR2 FQGNSA, per germline. Whole-study results and caveats: At 0.1 to 3.0 mg/kg, clonal expansion of CD4+ and CD8+ blood T cells had occurred by week 6. Relative to CD4+ cells, CD8+ T cells on average had more expanded clones.

The V and J genes are TRBV7-2 and TRBJ2-6; 7 bases agree with TRBD1. The sequenced sample was CD4+ or CD8+ T cells sorted from blood, obtained in a trial of the OX40 agonist ivuxolimab. The clonotype was recovered from an adult with an advanced solid tumor such as melanoma, head and neck, liver or kidney cancer. CDR3 coding DNA: TGTGCCAGCAGCTTAGTTGGCACAGGGGCCTCTGGGGCCAACGTCCTGACTTTC. Residues: CASSLVGTGASGANVLTF.